This passage covers 27 T cell receptor beta chains from one sample sequenced in a study of T cell responses to AZD1222 COVID-19 vaccine. Repertoires were generated with immunoSEQ multiplex PCR, while TCRdb's copy carries only in-frame clones and drops some. The sample has over 150,000 clones, less than 95% seen once. The sequencing used peripheral blood, collected on day 0 of AZD1222 vaccination. The receptor set was obtained from an adult in good health.

Here the CDR3 DNA reads TGTGCCAGCAGTTATCGGCAGGGGCACGAGCAGTACTTC. Translation gives CASSYRQGHEQYF. The chain has TRBV6-2 or TRBV6-3 and TRBJ2-7, with TRBD1 as a possible D gene (6 bases). Germline loops: CDR1 MNHEY, CDR2 SVGEGT. CDR3 length equals 13 residues. Trimming took 3 bases from V and 5 from J, leaving 11 bases between them.

The chain uses TRBV7-3 and TRBJ2-1, with 8 bases matching TRBD1. V lost 7 bases and J lost 7; bases outside the gene matches: 9. Germline V gene data show CDR1 as SGHTA and CDR2 as FQGTGA. The CDR3 covers 14 residues. CDR3 DNA sequence: TGTGCCAGCACCTCTCAGGGGGCGGGTAATGAGCAGTTCTTC. Encoded protein: CASTSQGAGNEQFF.

The chain couples TRBV3-1 (or the pseudogene TRBV3-2) to TRBJ1-1; 7 nucleotides line up with TRBD1. The CDR3 totals 14 residues. Germline V gene sequence: CDR1 LGHDT, CDR2 YNNKEL (reference sequence). Unmatched junction bases numbered 6, after V lost 3 bases and J lost 5 bases. The CDR3 nucleotides read TGTGCCAGCAGCCACCAGGGGGTTGAGACTGAAGCTTTCTTT. Encoded protein: CASSHQGVETEAFF.

The chain links TRBV7-9 to TRBJ2-5; D might be TRBD2 (7 bases). The CDR3 has 18 amino acids. V dropped 0 bases and J dropped 2 bases, with 19 bases sitting between them. The germline CDR1 and CDR2 sequences are SEHNR and FQNEAQ (reference sequence). Here the CDR3 reads CASSLARGGAGSQETQYF. In DNA form, the CDR3 reads TGTGCCAGCAGCTTAGCGAGAGGGGGGGCCGGGTCGCAAGAGACCCAGTACTTC. The full variable domain, its missing parts supplied by reference TRBV7-9 and TRBJ2-5, is DTGVSQNPRHKITKRGQNVTFRCDPISEHNRLYWYRQTLGQGPEFLTYFQNEAQLEKSRLLSDRFSAERPKGSFSTLEIQRTEQGDSAMYLCASSLARGGAGSQETQYFGPGTRLLVL.

The chain joins TRBV3-1 (or the pseudogene TRBV3-2) to TRBJ1-1; the D gene is possibly TRBD1 (6 bases). The CDR3 is made up of 18 amino acids. Per germline, CDR1 LGHDT and CDR2 YNNKEL (reference sequence). V was cut by 0 bases and J by 2 bases, with 19 bases left in between. The CDR3 DNA follows: TGTGCCAGCAGCCAAGATCCGTACCAGTACAGGGCTAACACTGAAGCTTTCTTT. Amino acids: CASSQDPYQYRANTEAFF.

This chain connects TRBV7-9 to TRBJ1-4; D is ambiguous. V lost 1 base and J 3 bases, leaving 12 bases between the germline ends. CDR3 size: 16 residues. CDR1 is SEHNR and CDR2 is FQNEAQ in the germline V gene (reference sequence). In DNA, the CDR3 is TGTGCCAGCAGCTTAGTTCTGGGTGGGGCTAATGAAAAACTGTTTTTT. It encodes CASSLVLGGANEKLFF.

This chain links TRBV27 with TRBJ1-6; D is ambiguous. V shed 6 bases and J shed 0 bases, with 3 bases lying between them. In germline, CDR1 is MNHEY, CDR2 SMNVEV (reference sequence). The CDR3 contains 13 residues. CDR3 DNA sequence: TGTGCCAGCAGGAGCTCCTATAATTCACCCCTCCACTTT. Translated: CASRSSYNSPLHF.

This clone occurred once. The chain links TRBV7-9 to TRBJ1-1, with D uncertain. The CDR3 totals 13 residues. The germline V gene encodes CDR1 SEHNR and CDR2 FQNEAQ (reference sequence). V was shortened by 1 base and J by 1 base, with 4 bases between the two germline ends. CDR3 coding DNA: TGTGCCAGCAGCTTAGTAAGGAACACTGAAGCTTTCTTT. Encoded protein: CASSLVRNTEAFF.

The J gene is TRBJ1-1, the V gene TRBV9; 10 bases agree with TRBD1. This CDR3 has 15 amino acids. The V gene end was trimmed by 4 bases and the J gene end by 4 bases; junction bases not matched to a gene: 7. Germline V gives CDR1 SGDLS, CDR2 YYNGEE. CDR3 loop: CASSPGTGDVTEAFF. In DNA form, the CDR3 reads TGTGCCAGCAGCCCCGGGACAGGGGATGTCACTGAAGCTTTCTTT. Full variable domain (rest looked up from reference TRBV9 and TRBJ1-1): DSGVTQTPKHLITATGQRVTLRCSPRSGDLSVYWYQQSLDQGLQFLIQYYNGEERAKGNILERFSAQQFPDLHSELNLSSLELGDSALYFCASSPGTGDVTEAFFGQGTRLTVV.

The V and J genes are TRBV2 and TRBJ1-6; no clear D gene. Per germline, CDR1 SNHLY and CDR2 FYNNEI. The CDR3 spans 12 residues. Trimming took 5 bases from V and 7 from J, leaving 6 bases between them. The CDR3 DNA sequence: TGTGCCAGCAGTTGGCAGAATTCACCCCTCCACTTT. Translating gives CASSWQNSPLHF.

The chain's CDR3 is CASTSSGRDAYGYTF. The CDR3, as DNA: TGTGCCAGCACGAGTTCAGGGCGGGATGCCTATGGCTACACCTTC. The chain links TRBV6-5 to TRBJ1-2, with D perhaps matching TRBD1 (5 bases). This CDR3 region has 15 residues. V gave up 7 bases and J gave up 4 bases, with 19 bases separating them. Germline V CDR1 and CDR2: MNHEY, SVGAGI.

The chain joins TRBV27 to TRBJ1-6, with 9 bases aligning to TRBD1. Germline V gene data show CDR1 as MNHEY and CDR2 as SMNVEV (reference sequence). J gave up 6 bases and V 6 bases, and 6 bases lay outside the gene matches. CDR3 size: 15 residues. The CDR3 sequence is CASSKQGALNSPLHF. The DNA of the CDR3 is TGTGCCAGCAGCAAACAGGGGGCTCTTAATTCACCCCTCCACTTT.

The chain combines TRBV4-3 with TRBJ2-6; 7 nucleotides match TRBD1. Germline V CDR1 and CDR2: LGHNA, YSLEER. The CDR3 sequence is 18 residues long. Germline trimming cut 0 bases from V and 0 bases from J; bases unmatched to any gene: 5. Here the CDR3 reads CASSQEGGSHSGANVLTF. In DNA, the CDR3 is TGCGCCAGCAGCCAAGAAGGGGGCAGTCACTCTGGGGCCAACGTCCTGACTTTC.

V gene TRBV7-2 combines with J gene TRBJ1-5; no definite D call. This CDR3 has 14 residues. Germline loops: CDR1 SGHTA, CDR2 FQGNSA. The V end lost 5 bases, the J end lost 1 base, and 9 bases lay between the germline ends. The CDR3 region is CASSPDGSNQPQHF. The CDR3 bases are TGTGCCAGCAGCCCGGATGGGAGCAATCAGCCCCAGCATTTT.

The chain recombines TRBV4-3 with TRBJ2-2; D is ambiguous. V was trimmed by 0 bases and J by 0 bases, leaving 11 bases between them. Germline V gives CDR1 LGHNA, CDR2 YSLEER. This CDR3 is 17 amino acids long. The CDR3 DNA is TGCGCCAGCAGCCAAGATTTGCGAAGAGCGAACACCGGGGAGCTGTTTTTT. Its protein is CASSQDLRRANTGELFF.

This clone was counted between two and nine times. V gene TRBV6-5 combines with J gene TRBJ2-1; D gene uncertain. Germline assignment: CDR1 MNHEY and CDR2 SVGAGI. This CDR3 region has 14 residues. The V end was cut by 11 bases, the J end by 8 bases, with 22 bases between. The CDR3 sequence is CAGSKTRSVDEQFF. CDR3 nucleotides: TGTGCCGGGTCTAAAACCCGCTCGGTCGATGAGCAGTTCTTC.

This chain connects TRBV10-3 to TRBJ1-4; TRBD1 matches 7 bases. The CDR3 loop spans 18 amino acids. CDR1 ENHRY and CDR2 SYGVKD come from the germline V gene. V was pared by 0 bases and J by 1 base, with 8 bases of the junction left unmatched. CDR3 in DNA: TGTGCCATCAGTGAGTCAGCAGGGGGGATAGGAACTAATGAAAAACTGTTTTTT. It specifies CAISESAGGIGTNEKLFF.

The J gene is TRBJ2-3, the V gene TRBV7-2; a possible D gene is TRBD2 (6 bases). This CDR3 is 14 amino acids long. Germline lookup yields CDR1 SGHTA and CDR2 FQGNSA. V shed 7 bases and J shed 5 bases, with 16 bases lying between them. CDR3 sequence reads: CASISRQGGDTQYF. The DNA of the CDR3 is TGTGCCAGCATCAGTCGGCAGGGAGGAGATACGCAGTATTTT. The full variable domain, in which reference TRBV7-2 and TRBJ2-3 provide the parts outside the CDR3, is GAGVSQSPSNKVTEKGKDVELRCDPISGHTALYWYRQSLGQGLEFLIYFQGNSAPDKSGLPSDRFSAERTGGSVSTLTIQRTQQEDSAVYLCASISRQGGDTQYFGPGTRLTVL.

V is TRBV7-9 and J is TRBJ2-7; D possibly corresponds to TRBD1 (5 bases). Germline loops: CDR1 SEHNR, CDR2 FQNEAQ (reference sequence). V gave up 1 base and J gave up 4 bases, with 17 bases separating them. CDR3 length: 16 amino acids. The CDR3, as DNA: TGTGCCAGCAGCTTAGTAGGTCATGGGGCGAGATACGAGCAGTACTTC. This codes for CASSLVGHGARYEQYF.

V and J are TRBV27 and TRBJ2-7; weak D call: TRBD1 (7 bases). Germline V gene lookup returns CDR1 MNHEY and CDR2 SMNVEV (reference sequence). The CDR3 is 16 residues long. Trimming shortened V by 3 bases and J by 4 bases, and 19 bases separated the two germline ends. CDR3: CASSFGGWQGGYEQYF. In DNA, the CDR3 is TGTGCCAGCAGTTTTGGGGGTTGGCAGGGGGGATACGAGCAGTACTTC.

This sequence joins TRBV5-5 and TRBJ2-7, with 10 positions matching TRBD1. Per the germline V gene, CDR1 is SGHKS and CDR2 is YYEKEE (reference sequence). The J segment lost 1 base and the V segment lost 0 bases, leaving 4 bases of the junction unmatched. The CDR3 runs to 16 residues. Written as DNA, the CDR3 is TGTGCCAGCAGCTTGGGGGCGGGACAGGGGTCCTACGAGCAGTACTTC. It encodes CASSLGAGQGSYEQYF.

V and J are TRBV2 and TRBJ1-1; D uncertain. The CDR3 has 11 residues. Trimming took off 11 bases at V and 2 bases at J, with 9 bases between the two ends. Germline V gene lookup returns CDR1 SNHLY and CDR2 FYNNEI. The CDR3, as DNA: TGTGCCGGCCTAGATAACACTGAAGCTTTCTTT. Residues: CAGLDNTEAFF.

The gene calls are TRBV7-3 and TRBJ2-7; 12 bases map to TRBD2. Looked up from germline, CDR1 is SGHTA and CDR2 is FQGTGA. This CDR3 contains 16 residues. The junction had 6 bases not matched to a gene; V was cut back by 5 bases and J by 1 base. The CDR3 region has the DNA TGTGCCAGCAGCCCTCAAACTAGCGGGGGGTCCTACGAGCAGTACTTC. Translated, it gives CASSPQTSGGSYEQYF.

This clone occurred once. The chain has TRBV3-1 (or the pseudogene TRBV3-2) and TRBJ1-2; 11 nucleotides line up with TRBD1. Germline lookup yields CDR1 LGHDT and CDR2 YNNKEL (reference sequence). The CDR3 is 14 amino acids. V lost 3 bases and J lost 5; bases outside the gene matches: 2. The CDR3 DNA reads as TGTGCCAGCAGCCAGAGGGACAGGGGGTATGGCTACACCTTC. Translating gives CASSQRDRGYGYTF.

The rearrangement uses TRBV5-1 and TRBJ2-3, with D possibly matching TRBD1 (6 bases). Between the trimmed V and J ends, which lost 4 bases and 5 bases, there was a span of 14 bases. This CDR3 contains 14 residues. Germline CDR1 is SGHRS and CDR2 is YFSETQ. The DNA for the CDR3 is TGCGCCAGCAGCCAACAGGGTATTGGAGATACGCAGTATTTT. It translates to CASSQQGIGDTQYF.

This CDR3 is CASSKGQGAQGPNEQFF. As DNA, the CDR3 is TGTGCCAGCAGCAAAGGACAGGGGGCTCAGGGGCCGAATGAGCAGTTCTTC. The chain employs TRBV5-4 and TRBJ2-1; 11 bases fit TRBD1. CDR1 and CDR2 (germline): SGHNT, YYREEE (reference sequence). The trim removed 4 bases at V and 7 bases at J, leaving 13 bases unmatched. This CDR3 spans 17 amino acids.

On this clone: The same CDR3 also results from other DNA sequences found in this sample. The CDR3 loop is CASSPGGSYEQYF. In nucleotides, the CDR3 is TGCGCCAGCAGCCCCGGGGGATCCTACGAGCAGTACTTC. The chain combines TRBV5-1 with TRBJ2-7; TRBD2 is a possible D gene (6 bases). Germline CDR1 SGHRS, CDR2 YFSETQ. Trimming pared 4 bases from V and 1 base from J, leaving 9 bases between. The CDR3 is made up of 13 amino acids.